One TCR beta chain is described in this entry. Sequencing was performed with immunoSEQ multiplex PCR; in TCRdb, only in-frame clones are kept and a portion is missing. The repertoire holds about 80,000 clones, 89% seen once, with less than 7% in the top ten. The data were obtained in a study of control samples from healthy donors and cancer patients. The CDR3 sequence is 16 residues long. Germline assignment: CDR1 SNHLY and CDR2 FYNNEI. V shed 6 bases, J shed 5 bases, and the junction held 14 bases outside the gene matches. The sequenced material came from blood. V is TRBV2 and J is TRBJ2-5; 8 bases agree with TRBD2. The TCR comes from a man between 45 and 60 years old in good health. This CDR3 reads CASRKVAGLGGETQYF. The CDR3 DNA sequence: TGTGCCAGCAGGAAGGTAGCGGGGCTGGGCGGGGAGACCCAGTACTTC.